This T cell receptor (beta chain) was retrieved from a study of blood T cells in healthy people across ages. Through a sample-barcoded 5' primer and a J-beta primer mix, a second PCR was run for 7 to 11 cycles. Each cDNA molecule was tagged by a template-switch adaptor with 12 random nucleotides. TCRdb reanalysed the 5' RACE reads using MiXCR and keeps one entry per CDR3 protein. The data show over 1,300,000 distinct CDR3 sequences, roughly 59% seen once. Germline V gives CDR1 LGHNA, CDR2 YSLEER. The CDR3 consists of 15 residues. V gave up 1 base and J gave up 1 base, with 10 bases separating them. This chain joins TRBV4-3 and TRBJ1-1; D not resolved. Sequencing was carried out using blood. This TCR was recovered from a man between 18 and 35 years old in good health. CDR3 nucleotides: TGCGCCAGCAGCCAAGGGAGAACCGAGAACACTGAAGCTTTCTTT. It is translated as CASSQGRTENTEAFF.